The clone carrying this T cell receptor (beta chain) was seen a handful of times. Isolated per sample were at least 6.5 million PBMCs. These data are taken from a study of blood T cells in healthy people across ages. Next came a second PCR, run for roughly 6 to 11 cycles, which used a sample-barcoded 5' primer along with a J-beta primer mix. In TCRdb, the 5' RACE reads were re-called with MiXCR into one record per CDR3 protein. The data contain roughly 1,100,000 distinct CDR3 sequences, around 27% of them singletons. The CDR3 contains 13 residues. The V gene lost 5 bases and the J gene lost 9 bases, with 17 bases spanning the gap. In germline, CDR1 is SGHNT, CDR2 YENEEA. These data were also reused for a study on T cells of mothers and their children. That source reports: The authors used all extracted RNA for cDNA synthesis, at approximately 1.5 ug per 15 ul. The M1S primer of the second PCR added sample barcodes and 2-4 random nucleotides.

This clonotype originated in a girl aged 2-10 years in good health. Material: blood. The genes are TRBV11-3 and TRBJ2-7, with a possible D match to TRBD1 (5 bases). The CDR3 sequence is CASSRFTGLGQYF. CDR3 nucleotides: TGTGCCAGCAGCCGCTTTACAGGTCTCGGGCAGTACTTC.